Below are 32 T cell receptor beta chains sequenced from a single sample in a study of blood T cell repertoires in COVID-19. Assay used: immunoSEQ multiplex PCR; TCRdb lists only in-frame clones, some missing. The table shows around 19,000 clones, with roughly 90% occurring only once. Sequencing input: peripheral blood. The receptor source for this set is a human donor in a cohort sampled during active COVID-19.

The chain has TRBV7-9 and TRBJ1-2; D unresolved. V lost 1 base to trimming and J lost 7 bases, with 13 bases between them. Per germline, CDR1 SEHNR and CDR2 FQNEAQ (reference sequence). The CDR3 contains 14 residues. This chain's CDR3 is CASSLVAGSSGYTF. CDR3 sequence (DNA): TGTGCCAGCAGCTTAGTGGCAGGATCGTCTGGCTACACCTTC.

J is TRBJ2-7 and V is TRBV7-2, with 8 positions matching TRBD1. Trimming took 2 bases from V and 2 from J; bases not matched to a gene: 5. The CDR3 totals 15 residues. Germline-derived CDR1 and CDR2 are SGHTA and FQGNSA. The CDR3, as DNA: TGTGCCAGCAGCTTAACGACAGGGGTCGCCTACGAGCAGTACTTC. Translated: CASSLTTGVAYEQYF.

Points on this clone: An end of the junction does not agree with germline; a read error may underlie this. This chain joins TRBV28 and TRBJ2-7; the D gene is possibly TRBD1 (6 bases). Per the germline V gene, CDR1 is MDHEN and CDR2 is SYDVKM. This CDR3 comprises 15 residues. The CDR3 DNA follows: TGTGCCAGCAGCTTATACCGGGACAACTCCTACGAGCAGTACTTC. Protein product: CASSLYRDNSYEQYF.

V usage is TRBV6-6 and J usage is TRBJ1-2; D remains unclear. V lost 8 bases and J 2 bases, leaving 9 bases between the germline ends. The CDR3 consists of 12 residues. Germline V gene lookup returns CDR1 MNHNY and CDR2 SVGAGI (reference sequence). CDR3 sequence reads: CASSGRNYGYTF. Written as DNA, the CDR3 is TGTGCCAGCTCAGGCAGAAACTATGGCTACACCTTC.

The V gene is TRBV28, the J gene TRBJ1-1; TRBD1 matches at 8 bases. CDR1 is MDHEN and CDR2 is SYDVKM in the germline V gene. With 2 bases clipped from V and 11 bases from J, the junction kept 10 bases outside the gene matches. The CDR3 covers 14 residues. The CDR3 sequence: CASSLEGTGYIAFF. CDR3 DNA: TGTGCCAGCAGTTTAGAGGGGACAGGCTATATCGCTTTCTTT.

V is TRBV28 and J is TRBJ1-1; 9 bases agree with TRBD1. The germline V gene encodes CDR1 MDHEN and CDR2 SYDVKM. The CDR3 covers 15 residues. With 4 bases clipped from V and 4 bases from J, the junction kept 7 bases outside the gene matches. The CDR3 bases are TGTGCCAGCAGTTCCCAAGGGACAGGGTTCACTGAAGCTTTCTTT. Protein: CASSSQGTGFTEAFF.

CDR3 in amino acids: CASSGTSGWYEQYF. CDR3 coding DNA: TGTGCCAGCAGCGGAACTTCAGGGTGGTACGAGCAGTACTTC. This chain connects TRBV6-5 to TRBJ2-7; TRBD1 is a possible D gene (5 bases). CDR3 length: 14 amino acids. V lost 6 bases and J lost 4, with 16 bases in between. Germline V CDR1 and CDR2: MNHEY, SVGAGI.

This chain uses TRBV6-5 with TRBJ2-1; D is ambiguous. The CDR3 length is 13 residues. Trimming cost V 10 bases and J 0 bases, with 10 bases left between them. Germline V CDR1 and CDR2: MNHEY, SVGAGI. The DNA of the CDR3 is TGTGCCACTACTTCGAACTCCTACAATGAGCAGTTCTTC. Translating gives CATTSNSYNEQFF.

The V gene is TRBV7-2, the J gene TRBJ2-5; TRBD1 agrees at 8 bases. This CDR3 spans 15 amino acids. Germline CDR1 and CDR2: SGHTA and FQGNSA. Germline trimming cut 3 bases from V and 5 bases from J; bases unmatched to any gene: 8. The CDR3 protein is CASSFRAGGMETQYF. The CDR3 DNA is TGTGCCAGCAGCTTTCGGGCAGGGGGCATGGAGACCCAGTACTTC.

This clone appeared a few times. V and J are TRBV29-1 and TRBJ2-7, with 13 positions matching TRBD2. The CDR3 extends over 14 amino acids. Germline values: CDR1 SQVTM, CDR2 ANQGSEA. V gave up 3 bases and J gave up 7 bases; unmatched junction bases: 6. In DNA, the CDR3 is TGCAGCGTTGATCGGACTAGCGGGAGCGGGGAGCAGTACTTC. Translation gives CSVDRTSGSGEQYF.

CDR3 sequence: CASSDVSSYEQYF. The CDR3 region has the DNA TGCGCCAGCAGTGATGTCAGCTCCTACGAGCAGTACTTC. The chain couples TRBV10-2 to TRBJ2-7; D is unclear. Per the germline V gene, CDR1 is WSHSY and CDR2 is SAAADI. The CDR3 consists of 13 residues. V was cut by 3 bases and J by 0 bases, with 6 bases left in between.

The genes are TRBV24-1 and TRBJ2-3, with 10 nucleotides matching TRBD1. V dropped 4 bases and J dropped 2; count of bases not matched to a gene: 5. This CDR3 spans 16 amino acids. Per germline, CDR1 KGHDR and CDR2 SFDVKD. CDR3 loop: CATSEAGTGDTDTQYF. The CDR3 region has the DNA TGTGCCACCAGTGAAGCCGGGACAGGGGACACAGATACGCAGTATTTT.

The chain has TRBV19 and TRBJ2-1; D may be TRBD2 (6 bases). Germline CDR1 reads LNHDA; CDR2 reads SQIVND (reference sequence). This CDR3 is built from 15 residues. Trimming pared 5 bases from V and 9 bases from J, leaving 20 bases between. This chain's CDR3 is CASSVRQGRESEQFF. In DNA form, the CDR3 reads TGTGCCAGTAGTGTGCGGCAGGGACGGGAGAGTGAGCAGTTCTTC.

The CDR3: CSASPTLGGSSPLHF. The CDR3 DNA reads as TGCAGTGCTAGTCCCACCCTGGGAGGGAGTTCACCCCTCCACTTT. This sequence joins TRBV20-1 and TRBJ1-6; D gene ambiguous. V was shortened by 3 bases and J by 9 bases, with 18 bases between the two germline ends. The CDR3 is 15 residues long. CDR1 and CDR2 (germline): DFQATT, SNEGSKA (reference sequence).

The chain carries TRBV24-1 and TRBJ2-2; TRBD2 agrees at 8 bases. CDR3 length: 14 residues. In germline, CDR1 is KGHDR, CDR2 SFDVKD. After removal of 5 bases from V and 3 bases from J, the junction contained 1 base not matched to a gene. This CDR3 is CATSAGRDTGELFF. CDR3 in DNA: TGTGCCACCAGTGCCGGGAGGGACACCGGGGAGCTGTTTTTT.

The rearrangement uses TRBV19 and TRBJ2-6; no clear D gene. V lost 5 bases, J lost 1 base, and 3 bases lay in between. Per the germline V gene, CDR1 is LNHDA and CDR2 is SQIVND (reference sequence). This CDR3 region has 13 residues. CDR3: CASSQSGANVLTF. CDR3 DNA sequence: TGTGCCAGTAGTCAGTCTGGGGCCAACGTCCTGACTTTC.

This sequence joins TRBV2 and TRBJ1-5, with D possibly TRBD1 on 5 matching bases. The CDR3 length is 15 residues. Germline CDR1 SNHLY, CDR2 FYNNEI. Trimming took 4 bases from V and 7 from J, leaving 17 bases between them. The CDR3 DNA is TGTGCCAGCAGTGGAAGGCAGGGTGAGAACCAGCCCCAGCATTTT. This encodes CASSGRQGENQPQHF.

The chain links TRBV24-1 to TRBJ2-2; perhaps TRBD1 as D (7 bases). The CDR3 has 16 amino acids. The V end lost 9 bases, the J end lost 1 base, and 17 bases lay between the germline ends. Germline V gives CDR1 KGHDR, CDR2 SFDVKD. The CDR3 bases are TGTGCCACCGGAGGGAAGACAGGGAGGAACACCGGGGAGCTGTTTTTT. It is translated as CATGGKTGRNTGELFF.

The chain combines TRBV19 with TRBJ2-3; no reliable D call. This CDR3 is 13 amino acids long. From germline, CDR1 is LNHDA and CDR2 SQIVND (reference sequence). V was pared by 1 base and J by 6 bases, with 8 bases between. The CDR3 DNA reads as TGTGCCAGTAGTATAGGGTATCGGGATACGCAGTATTTT. Translation gives CASSIGYRDTQYF.

The V and J genes are TRBV24-1 and TRBJ1-1; D not certain. V was trimmed by 7 bases and J by 4 bases, leaving 18 bases between them. Germline V gives CDR1 KGHDR, CDR2 SFDVKD. The CDR3 consists of 15 residues. CDR3 nucleotide sequence: TGTGCCACCAGCAAAACGGGAATCTCGGGCACTGAAGCTTTCTTT. Amino acid sequence: CATSKTGISGTEAFF.

CDR3 DNA sequence: TGTGCCAGCAGTGAACAGGGTAGCGGGAATCAGCCCCAGCATTTT. Amino acids: CASSEQGSGNQPQHF. V is TRBV2 and J is TRBJ1-5, with D maybe TRBD1 (5 bases). Germline CDR1 reads SNHLY; CDR2 reads FYNNEI. Trimming cost V 2 bases and J 4 bases, with 12 bases left between them. CDR3 length equals 15 residues.

By share, this clone counts as medium-sized. The J gene is TRBJ1-5, the V gene TRBV28, with TRBD1 matching 9 bases. Germline values: CDR1 MDHEN, CDR2 SYDVKM. V dropped 11 bases and J dropped 5; count of bases not matched to a gene: 16. This CDR3 is 16 amino acids long. CDR3 in amino acids: CAADRDRDFPDQPQHF. The CDR3 DNA reads TGTGCCGCAGACCGGGACAGGGATTTTCCCGATCAGCCCCAGCATTTT.

The chain has TRBV12-5 and TRBJ1-1; tentatively, D is TRBD1 (5 bases). The V gene lost 1 base and the J gene lost 6 bases, with 9 bases spanning the gap. This CDR3 is built from 13 residues. Germline CDR1 LGHNT, CDR2 FRNRAP. CDR3 sequence reads: CASGLGGRAEAFF. The CDR3 DNA is TGTGCTAGTGGTTTGGGGGGGAGGGCTGAAGCTTTCTTT.

The rearrangement links TRBV4-1 to TRBJ2-5; D is possibly TRBD1 (5 bases). CDR3 length: 14 residues. The germline V gene encodes CDR1 MGHRA and CDR2 YSYEKL. V was pared by 1 base and J by 5 bases, with 11 bases between. The CDR3 loop is CASSQVRAVETQYF. The CDR3 DNA follows: TGCGCCAGCAGCCAAGTCAGGGCGGTGGAGACCCAGTACTTC.

The rearrangement joins TRBV6-2 or TRBV6-3 to TRBJ2-7; D is unresolved. CDR1 and CDR2 from the germline V gene are MNHEY and SVGEGT. V was pared by 0 bases and J by 6 bases, with 9 bases between. This CDR3 is built from 13 residues. The CDR3 DNA reads TGTGCCAGCAGTTACTCCCCCCCGGGCGAGCAGTACTTC. Protein product: CASSYSPPGEQYF.

V is TRBV12-3 or TRBV12-4 and J is TRBJ1-4; no clear D gene. V lost 1 base and J 10 bases, leaving 10 bases between the germline ends. The CDR3 is 13 residues long. Written as DNA, the CDR3 is TGTGCCAGCAGTTTAGGAGGTCGCAGAAAACTGTTTTTT. This translates into CASSLGGRRKLFF.

The V gene is TRBV6-1, the J gene TRBJ1-1, with TRBD1 as a possible D gene (5 bases). Germline CDR1 is MNHNS and CDR2 is SASEGT. This CDR3 spans 12 amino acids. The V end lost 2 bases, the J end lost 4 bases, and 5 bases lay between the germline ends. CDR3 sequence (DNA): TGTGCCAGCAGTGAAAGGGGCACTGAAGCTTTCTTT. Its protein is CASSERGTEAFF.

The chain employs TRBV27 and TRBJ1-5; 8 positions agree with TRBD1. The CDR3 loop spans 15 amino acids. V lost 5 bases and J lost 0; bases outside the gene matches: 3. The germline V gene encodes CDR1 MNHEY and CDR2 SMNVEV (reference sequence). CDR3 DNA sequence: TGTGCCAGCAGTGGGACAGGCAATAGCAATCAGCCCCAGCATTTT. Translating it yields CASSGTGNSNQPQHF.

Details on this clone: The identical CDR3 is also encoded by other nucleotide sequences in the sample. V usage is TRBV18 and J usage is TRBJ2-3; D call uncertain. CDR3 length equals 14 residues. V was trimmed by 3 bases and J by 3 bases, leaving 10 bases between them. CDR1 KGHSH and CDR2 LQKENI come from the germline V gene. The CDR3 nucleotides are TGTGCCAGCTCACCTGTTAGAGAAACAGATACGCAGTATTTT. Translation gives CASSPVRETDTQYF.

The CDR3 loop reads CATSLGQGYEQYF. Written as DNA, the CDR3 is TGTGCCACCAGTCTGGGGCAGGGCTACGAGCAGTACTTC. The gene calls are TRBV24-1 and TRBJ2-7; a possible D gene is TRBD1 (5 bases). The CDR3 sequence is 13 residues long. CDR1 and CDR2 from the germline V gene are KGHDR and SFDVKD. Trimming stripped 6 bases from V and 3 bases from J, with 11 bases between.

The V gene is TRBV4-1, the J gene TRBJ1-2; D gene uncertain. V gave up 3 bases and J gave up 4 bases, with 18 bases separating them. CDR1 and CDR2 (germline): MGHRA, YSYEKL. The CDR3 consists of 16 residues. The CDR3 DNA is TGCGCCAGCAGCCACAAGTATCCGGGGTCCGCCTATGGCTACACCTTC. This sequence encodes CASSHKYPGSAYGYTF.

J is TRBJ1-5 and V is TRBV5-5, with unresolved D. The V and J ends lost 2 bases and 3 bases respectively, with 9 bases between them. This CDR3 has 14 residues. Germline CDR1 is SGHKS and CDR2 is YYEKEE (reference sequence). This chain's CDR3 is CASSFMGDNQPQHF. The CDR3 DNA sequence: TGTGCCAGCAGCTTCATGGGCGACAATCAGCCCCAGCATTTT.